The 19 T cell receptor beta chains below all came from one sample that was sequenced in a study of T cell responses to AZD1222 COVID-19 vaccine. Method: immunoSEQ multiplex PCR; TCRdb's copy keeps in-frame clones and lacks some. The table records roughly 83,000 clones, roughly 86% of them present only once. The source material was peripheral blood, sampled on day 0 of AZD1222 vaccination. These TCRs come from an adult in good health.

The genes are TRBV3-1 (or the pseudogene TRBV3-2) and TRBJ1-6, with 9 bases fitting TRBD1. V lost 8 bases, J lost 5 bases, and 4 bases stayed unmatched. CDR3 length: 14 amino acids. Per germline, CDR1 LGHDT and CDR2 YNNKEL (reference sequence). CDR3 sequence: CASGDRVHNSPLHF. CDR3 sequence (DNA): TGTGCCAGCGGGGACAGGGTCCATAATTCACCCCTCCACTTT.

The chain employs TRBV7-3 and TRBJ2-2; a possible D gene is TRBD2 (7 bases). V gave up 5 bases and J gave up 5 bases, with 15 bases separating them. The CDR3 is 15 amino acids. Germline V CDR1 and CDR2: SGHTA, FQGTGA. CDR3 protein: CASSHLGGRTGELFF. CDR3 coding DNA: TGTGCCAGCAGCCACCTGGGGGGGCGGACCGGGGAGCTGTTTTTT.

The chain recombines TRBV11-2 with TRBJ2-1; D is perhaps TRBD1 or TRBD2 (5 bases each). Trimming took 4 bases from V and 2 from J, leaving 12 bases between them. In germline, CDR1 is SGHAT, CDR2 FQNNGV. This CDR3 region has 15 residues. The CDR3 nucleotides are TGTGCCAGCAGCTCGGGGCGCGGCCCCTACAATGAGCAGTTCTTC. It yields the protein CASSSGRGPYNEQFF.

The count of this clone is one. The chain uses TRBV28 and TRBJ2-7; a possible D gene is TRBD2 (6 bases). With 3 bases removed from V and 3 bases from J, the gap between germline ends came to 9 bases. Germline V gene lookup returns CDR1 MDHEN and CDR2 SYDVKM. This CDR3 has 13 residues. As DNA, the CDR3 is TGTGCCAGCAGTTTCCGGGGGTTCTACGAGCAGTACTTC. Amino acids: CASSFRGFYEQYF.

CDR3 nucleotides: TGTGCCAGCAGCAGACGGGACAGAGGGAGAGGCACTGAAGCTTTCTTT. Protein sequence: CASSRRDRGRGTEAFF. The chain combines TRBV7-9 with TRBJ1-1, with 7 bases lining up with TRBD1. V was pared by 5 bases and J by 4 bases, with 13 bases of the junction left unmatched. The CDR3 sequence is 16 residues long. CDR1 SEHNR and CDR2 FQNEAQ come from the germline V gene (reference sequence).

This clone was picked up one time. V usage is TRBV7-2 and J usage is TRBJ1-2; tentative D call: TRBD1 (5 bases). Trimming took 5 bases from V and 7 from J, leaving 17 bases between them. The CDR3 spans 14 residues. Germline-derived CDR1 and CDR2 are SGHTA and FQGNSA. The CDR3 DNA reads TGTGCCAGCAGCCAACTATGGGGGGAGGTTGGCTACACCTTC. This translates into CASSQLWGEVGYTF. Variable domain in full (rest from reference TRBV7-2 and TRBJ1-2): GAGVSQSPSNKVTEKGKDVELRCDPISGHTALYWYRQSLGQGLEFLIYFQGNSAPDKSGLPSDRFSAERTGGSVSTLTIQRTQQEDSAVYLCASSQLWGEVGYTFGSGTRLTVV.

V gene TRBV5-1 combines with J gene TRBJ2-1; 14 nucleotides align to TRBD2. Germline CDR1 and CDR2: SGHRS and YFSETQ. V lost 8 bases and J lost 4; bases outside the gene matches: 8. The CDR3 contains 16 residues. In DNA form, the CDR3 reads TGCGCCAGTACACCCGGGACTAGCGGGGGTTACAATGAGCAGTTCTTC. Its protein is CASTPGTSGGYNEQFF.

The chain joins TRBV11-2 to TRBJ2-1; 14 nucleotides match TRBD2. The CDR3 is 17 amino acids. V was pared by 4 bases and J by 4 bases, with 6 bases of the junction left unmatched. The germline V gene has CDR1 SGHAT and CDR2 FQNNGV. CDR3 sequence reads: CASSSRLAGGPYNEQFF. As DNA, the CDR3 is TGTGCCAGCAGCTCCCGACTAGCGGGAGGGCCGTACAATGAGCAGTTCTTC.

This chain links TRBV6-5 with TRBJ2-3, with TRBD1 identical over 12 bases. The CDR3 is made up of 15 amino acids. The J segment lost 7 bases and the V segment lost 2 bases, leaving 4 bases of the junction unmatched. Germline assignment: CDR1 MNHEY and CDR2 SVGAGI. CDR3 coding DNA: TGTGCCAGCAGTTACGGGACAGGGGGCCTTCATACGCAGTATTTT. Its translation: CASSYGTGGLHTQYF.

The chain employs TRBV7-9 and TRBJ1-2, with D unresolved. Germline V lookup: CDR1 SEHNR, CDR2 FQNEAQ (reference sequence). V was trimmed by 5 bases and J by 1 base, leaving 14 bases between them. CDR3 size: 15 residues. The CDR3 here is CASSPALELNYGYTF. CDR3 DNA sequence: TGTGCCAGCAGCCCGGCGCTGGAACTTAACTATGGCTACACCTTC.

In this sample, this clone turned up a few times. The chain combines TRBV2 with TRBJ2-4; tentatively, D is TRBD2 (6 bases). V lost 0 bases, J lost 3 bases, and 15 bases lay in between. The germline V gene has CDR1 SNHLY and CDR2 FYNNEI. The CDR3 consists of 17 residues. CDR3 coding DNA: TGTGCCAGCAGTGAAGCGAGTCTTGGGGGACTCAAAAACATTCAGTACTTC. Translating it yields CASSEASLGGLKNIQYF.

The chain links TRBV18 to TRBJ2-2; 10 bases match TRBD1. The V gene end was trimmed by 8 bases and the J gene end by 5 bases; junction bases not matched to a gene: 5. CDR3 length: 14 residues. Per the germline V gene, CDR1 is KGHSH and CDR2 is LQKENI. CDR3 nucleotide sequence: TGTGCCAGCGAAGACAGGGGGCCTACCGGGGAGCTGTTTTTT. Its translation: CASEDRGPTGELFF.

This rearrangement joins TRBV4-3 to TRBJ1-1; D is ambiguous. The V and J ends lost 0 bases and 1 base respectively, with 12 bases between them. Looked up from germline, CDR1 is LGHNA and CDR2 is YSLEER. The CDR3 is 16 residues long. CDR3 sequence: CASSQEWQTANTEAFF. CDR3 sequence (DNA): TGCGCCAGCAGCCAAGAGTGGCAAACGGCGAACACTGAAGCTTTCTTT.

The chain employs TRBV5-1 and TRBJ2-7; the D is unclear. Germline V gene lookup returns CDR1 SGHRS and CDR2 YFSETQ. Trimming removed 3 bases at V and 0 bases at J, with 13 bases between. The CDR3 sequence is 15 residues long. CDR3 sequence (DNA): TGCGCCAGCAGCTCCCCAGTAGGTAGCTCCTACGAGCAGTACTTC. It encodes CASSSPVGSSYEQYF.

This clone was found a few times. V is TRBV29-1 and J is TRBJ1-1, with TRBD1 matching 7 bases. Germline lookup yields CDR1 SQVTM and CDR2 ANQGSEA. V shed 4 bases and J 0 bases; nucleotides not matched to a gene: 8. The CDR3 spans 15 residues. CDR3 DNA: TGCAGCGTTGCCGCGGGACAGCTCATGAACACTGAAGCTTTCTTT. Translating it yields CSVAAGQLMNTEAFF.

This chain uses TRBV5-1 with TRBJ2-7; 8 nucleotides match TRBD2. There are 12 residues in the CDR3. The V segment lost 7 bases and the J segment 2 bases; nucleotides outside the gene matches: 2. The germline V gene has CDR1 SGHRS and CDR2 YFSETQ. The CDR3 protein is CASRAGAYEQYF. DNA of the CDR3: TGCGCCAGCCGAGCGGGGGCCTACGAGCAGTACTTC.

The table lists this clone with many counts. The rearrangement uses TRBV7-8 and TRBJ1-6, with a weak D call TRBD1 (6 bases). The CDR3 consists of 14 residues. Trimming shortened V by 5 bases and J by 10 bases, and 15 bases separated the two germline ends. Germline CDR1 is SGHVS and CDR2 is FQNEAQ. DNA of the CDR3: TGTGCCAGCAGCGAGGAGGGGGGAAACTCACCCCTCCACTTT. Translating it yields CASSEEGGNSPLHF.

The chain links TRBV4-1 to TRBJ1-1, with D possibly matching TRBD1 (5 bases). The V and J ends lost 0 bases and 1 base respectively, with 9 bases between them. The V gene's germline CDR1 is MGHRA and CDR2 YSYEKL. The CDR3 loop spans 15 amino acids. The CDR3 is CASSQDLRGNTEAFF. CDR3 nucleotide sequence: TGCGCCAGCAGCCAAGATTTGAGGGGGAACACTGAAGCTTTCTTT.

The CDR3 nucleotides read TGTGCCAGCAGCTCAGGGGGGCTCGGGGCCAACGTCCTGACTTTC. It specifies CASSSGGLGANVLTF. The V gene is TRBV7-9, the J gene TRBJ2-6; TRBD1 might be the D (7 bases). Germline V CDR1 and CDR2: SEHNR, FQNEAQ (reference sequence). There are 15 residues in the CDR3. V lost 4 bases and J lost 4, with 11 bases in between.